A selection of T cell receptor beta chains follows, all from one sample in a study of OX40 agonist ivuxolimab in advanced cancers. Measured with immunoSEQ multiplex PCR; TCRdb has only the in-frame clones, and not every one. Altogether just under 75,000 clones are present, 92% being singletons, with the ten largest covering 0.44%. The sequencing here drew on CD4+ or CD8+ T cells sorted from blood, taken in a trial of the OX40 agonist ivuxolimab. The receptors were gathered from an adult with an advanced solid tumor such as melanoma, head and neck, liver or kidney cancer. CDR3s include the opening cysteine and the closing phenylalanine or tryptophan. The order of the fields is CDR3 DNA, CDR3 protein, J gene, V gene, clone size, D gene. A D gene is named only where the DNA matches it firmly. Clone size is not always given. Where it is, it says once, few, many or a class for expanded clones.

cdr3_nt: TGCGCCAGCAGTGAGTCAGTAGCGGGAGGTAATGAGCAGTTCTTC
cdr3_aa: CASSESVAGGNEQFF
j_call: TRBJ2-1
v_call: TRBV10-1
clone_size: NA
d_call: TRBD2

cdr3_nt: TGTGCTAGTGGTTTGTTAGGGAGACGCGCTGTGGAGACCCAGTACTTC
cdr3_aa: CASGLLGRRAVETQYF
j_call: TRBJ2-5
v_call: TRBV12-5
clone_size: NA
d_call: NA

cdr3_nt: TGTGCCAGCAGTTCTACTCCGGGACTAGCAAAAACCTACGAGCAGTACTTC
cdr3_aa: CASSSTPGLAKTYEQYF
j_call: TRBJ2-7
v_call: TRBV7-9
clone_size: NA
d_call: TRBD2

cdr3_nt: TGTGCCAGCAGCTTGGAAGGAATCGGTGAAGCTTTCTTT
cdr3_aa: CASSLEGIGEAFF
j_call: TRBJ1-1
v_call: TRBV5-6
clone_size: NA
d_call: NA

cdr3_nt: TGTGCCTGGAGTGTACAGTGGACTAGCGGGGCCTACGAGCAGTACTTC
cdr3_aa: CAWSVQWTSGAYEQYF
j_call: TRBJ2-7
v_call: TRBV30
clone_size: few
d_call: TRBD2

cdr3_nt: TGTGCCTGGAGTGTCCAGGGGGCGAACGAAAAACTGTTTTTT
cdr3_aa: CAWSVQGANEKLFF
j_call: TRBJ1-4
v_call: TRBV30
clone_size: NA
d_call: TRBD1

cdr3_nt: TGTGCCAGCGGCGGAGAGGACAGGGGATTTAACACTGAAGCTTTCTTT
cdr3_aa: CASGGEDRGFNTEAFF
j_call: TRBJ1-1
v_call: TRBV25-1
clone_size: once
d_call: TRBD1

cdr3_nt: TGTGCCAGCAGTTACTATTCGGGCCCACTAAACATTCAGTACTTC
cdr3_aa: CASSYYSGPLNIQYF
j_call: TRBJ2-4
v_call: TRBV6-6
clone_size: NA
d_call: NA

cdr3_nt: TGTGCCAGCAGCCCAGGGACAGGGGCAAGCTCCTACGAGCAGTACTTC
cdr3_aa: CASSPGTGASSYEQYF
j_call: TRBJ2-7
v_call: TRBV11-3
clone_size: NA
d_call: TRBD1

cdr3_nt: TGTGCCACCAGCAGAGATTCGAGGACAGGGGGTCAGCCCCAGCATTTT
cdr3_aa: CATSRDSRTGGQPQHF
j_call: TRBJ1-5
v_call: TRBV15
clone_size: NA
d_call: TRBD1

cdr3_nt: TGTGCCAGCAGCACACAGGGGATGAACACTGAAGCTTTCTTT
cdr3_aa: CASSTQGMNTEAFF
j_call: TRBJ1-1
v_call: TRBV7-8
clone_size: few
d_call: TRBD1

cdr3_nt: TGTGCCACCCACGTTAACAGGGGGGGGTATAGCAATCAGCCCCAGCATTTT
cdr3_aa: CATHVNRGGYSNQPQHF
j_call: TRBJ1-5
v_call: TRBV6-4
clone_size: NA
d_call: TRBD1

cdr3_nt: TGCGCCAGCAGCGCGGACACAAATAACTATGGCTACACCTTC
cdr3_aa: CASSADTNNYGYTF
j_call: TRBJ1-2
v_call: TRBV5-1
clone_size: NA
d_call: NA

cdr3_nt: TGTGCCAGTCTAGGACCTAGCGGGAGTGTTGATGAGCAGTTCTTC
cdr3_aa: CASLGPSGSVDEQFF
j_call: TRBJ2-1
v_call: TRBV2
clone_size: NA
d_call: TRBD2

cdr3_nt: TGTGCCAGTAGGATACTAGCGGGAGTTGCCAATGAGCAGTTCTTC
cdr3_aa: CASRILAGVANEQFF
j_call: TRBJ2-1
v_call: TRBV19
clone_size: NA
d_call: TRBD2

cdr3_nt: TGCAGCGTCGAAAGGGGGAGCCTAACTAGCACAGATACGCAGTATTTT
cdr3_aa: CSVERGSLTSTDTQYF
j_call: TRBJ2-3
v_call: TRBV29-1
clone_size: NA
d_call: NA

cdr3_nt: TGTGCCAGTAGTATCAACAGACAAGAGACCCAGTACTTC
cdr3_aa: CASSINRQETQYF
j_call: TRBJ2-5
v_call: TRBV19
clone_size: NA
d_call: NA

cdr3_nt: TGCGCCAGCAGCCAAGACTGGGGTGGCTACACCTTC
cdr3_aa: CASSQDWGGYTF
j_call: TRBJ1-2
v_call: TRBV4-3
clone_size: once
d_call: NA

cdr3_nt: TGTGCCAGCAGCTTGGCCGGACTAGTCCCGGATACGCAGTATTTT
cdr3_aa: CASSLAGLVPDTQYF
j_call: TRBJ2-3
v_call: TRBV5-6
clone_size: NA
d_call: TRBD2

cdr3_nt: TGTGCCAGCAGTGAACTCAGTTCTGGAAACACCATATATTTT
cdr3_aa: CASSELSSGNTIYF
j_call: TRBJ1-3
v_call: TRBV25-1
clone_size: NA
d_call: NA

cdr3_nt: TGCGCCAGCAGCCAAGATGGGGGACACCAGTACGAGCAGTACTTC
cdr3_aa: CASSQDGGHQYEQYF
j_call: TRBJ2-7
v_call: TRBV4-1
clone_size: NA
d_call: NA

cdr3_nt: TGTGCCAGTAGTGCCCGCCGCGAGGGACGTGAAGCTTTCTTT
cdr3_aa: CASSARREGREAFF
j_call: TRBJ1-1
v_call: TRBV19
clone_size: NA
d_call: NA

cdr3_nt: TGCGCCAGCAGCCCAGGGACAGAAGGAAACACCATATATTTT
cdr3_aa: CASSPGTEGNTIYF
j_call: TRBJ1-3
v_call: TRBV5-1
clone_size: NA
d_call: TRBD1

cdr3_nt: TGTGCCAGCAGCCGCAACGTTAAGACAGGGGTCACCTACAATGAGCAGTTCTTC
cdr3_aa: CASSRNVKTGVTYNEQFF
j_call: TRBJ2-1
v_call: TRBV7-6
clone_size: NA
d_call: TRBD1

cdr3_nt: TGTGCCAGCAGTTTAAACGGAAACTATGGCTACACCTTC
cdr3_aa: CASSLNGNYGYTF
j_call: TRBJ1-2
v_call: TRBV28
clone_size: NA
d_call: NA

cdr3_nt: TGTGCCAGCAGCAGAGACCAGACAGGGTTGAACACTGAAGCTTTCTTT
cdr3_aa: CASSRDQTGLNTEAFF
j_call: TRBJ1-1
v_call: TRBV7-2
clone_size: NA
d_call: TRBD1

cdr3_nt: TGTGCTAGTGGGAGGGGCGGAGATCAGCCCCAGCATTTT
cdr3_aa: CASGRGGDQPQHF
j_call: TRBJ1-5
v_call: TRBV12-5
clone_size: NA
d_call: NA

cdr3_nt: TGTGCCAGCAGCTCGGGACAGCTTGGTCCAAATGAAAAACTGTTTTTT
cdr3_aa: CASSSGQLGPNEKLFF
j_call: TRBJ1-4
v_call: TRBV7-9
clone_size: NA
d_call: TRBD1

cdr3_nt: TGTGCCTGGAGGGCTATTAGCGGGAGGGCCGTTTATACGCAGTATTTT
cdr3_aa: CAWRAISGRAVYTQYF
j_call: TRBJ2-3
v_call: TRBV30
clone_size: NA
d_call: TRBD2

cdr3_nt: TGCGCCAGCAGCTCCCAGGGTGCAGATACGCAGTATTTT
cdr3_aa: CASSSQGADTQYF
j_call: TRBJ2-3
v_call: TRBV5-1
clone_size: NA
d_call: NA

cdr3_nt: TGTGCCAGCAGCTCAGGGACATTTAGCTATGGCTACACCTTC
cdr3_aa: CASSSGTFSYGYTF
j_call: TRBJ1-2
v_call: TRBV11-2
clone_size: NA
d_call: NA

cdr3_nt: TGTGCCTGGAGTCGGGACAGCCGGAATGAAAAACTGTTTTTT
cdr3_aa: CAWSRDSRNEKLFF
j_call: TRBJ1-4
v_call: TRBV30
clone_size: NA
d_call: TRBD1

cdr3_nt: TGTGCCAGCAGCCCGGAGGCGGGGGCTGGCTACACCTTC
cdr3_aa: CASSPEAGAGYTF
j_call: TRBJ1-2
v_call: TRBV7-9
clone_size: NA
d_call: NA

cdr3_nt: TGTGCCTGGAGGCGGGGTGGCCCAGATACGCAGTATTTT
cdr3_aa: CAWRRGGPDTQYF
j_call: TRBJ2-3
v_call: TRBV30
clone_size: NA
d_call: NA

cdr3_nt: TGTGCCAGCAGCCAGTACGTCGACCCCTTGCCGTACTTC
cdr3_aa: CASSQYVDPLPYF
j_call: TRBJ2-7
v_call: TRBV5-5
clone_size: NA
d_call: NA

cdr3_nt: TGTGCCAGCAGCCCCCGGGACGGCGGAAACACCATATATTTT
cdr3_aa: CASSPRDGGNTIYF
j_call: TRBJ1-3
v_call: TRBV6-5
clone_size: NA
d_call: NA

cdr3_nt: TGTGCCAGCAGCTCGTTGACTAGCGGGGGGGATACGCAGTATTTT
cdr3_aa: CASSSLTSGGDTQYF
j_call: TRBJ2-3
v_call: TRBV7-2
clone_size: NA
d_call: TRBD2

cdr3_nt: TGTGCCAGCAGCTTGTATAGCGAGGGGCCGGGTGAGACCCAGTACTTC
cdr3_aa: CASSLYSEGPGETQYF
j_call: TRBJ2-5
v_call: TRBV5-4
clone_size: NA
d_call: NA

cdr3_nt: TGTGCCAGTAGTATAGATGGGACTAGCGGGCTCCTATTGACCTACAATGAGCAGTTCTTC
cdr3_aa: CASSIDGTSGLLLTYNEQFF
j_call: TRBJ2-1
v_call: TRBV19
clone_size: once
d_call: TRBD2

cdr3_nt: TGTGCCTGGAGTGTACTGGACCATGGCTACACCTTC
cdr3_aa: CAWSVLDHGYTF
j_call: TRBJ1-2
v_call: TRBV30
clone_size: NA
d_call: NA

cdr3_nt: TGTGCCAGCAGTTACTCTCCGGGAGGGGCAGATACGCAGTATTTT
cdr3_aa: CASSYSPGGADTQYF
j_call: TRBJ2-3
v_call: TRBV6-5
clone_size: NA
d_call: TRBD2

cdr3_nt: TGTGCCATCAGTGCCACAGTCAACACCGGGGAGCTGTTTTTT
cdr3_aa: CAISATVNTGELFF
j_call: TRBJ2-2
v_call: TRBV10-3
clone_size: NA
d_call: NA

cdr3_nt: TGTGCCAGCAGAAGGGACGGATCCTACGAGCAGTACTTC
cdr3_aa: CASRRDGSYEQYF
j_call: TRBJ2-7
v_call: TRBV2
clone_size: NA
d_call: NA

cdr3_nt: TGTGCCATCAGTACCCCGGGGACTAGCGGGGTTAACATTCAGTACTTC
cdr3_aa: CAISTPGTSGVNIQYF
j_call: TRBJ2-4
v_call: TRBV10-3
clone_size: NA
d_call: TRBD2